Listed here are 21 T cell receptor beta chains from one sample, sequenced in a study of T-cell memory formation after mild COVID-19 (TCRdb year 2021). The library was made by 5' RACE. TCRdb names Illumina NovaSeq 6000 as the instrument used. The raw public data were reprocessed by TCRdb itself: fastp quality trimming at Q25, MiXCR clonotype calling, in-frame beta chains only. A single entry per CDR3 protein holds the most common genes and DNA from its merged rows. This sample lists around 300,000 distinct CDR3 sequences; roughly 18% were detected once. The ten largest account for approximately 22% of the sample. The sequenced material came from PBMCs or a T cell subset sorted from them (not recorded which). The receptors stem from a man aged 18 to 30 who had mild COVID-19 (a few samples of this study predate the infection). The sample titles of this study are shuffled in the database, so cell type and time point are left out; the donor was told from shared clones.

The rearrangement joins TRBV20-1 to TRBJ2-7; possibly TRBD1 or TRBD2 for D (5 bases each). This CDR3 has 13 residues. Trimming took 0 bases from V and 9 from J, leaving 15 bases between them. Per germline, CDR1 DFQATT and CDR2 SNEGSKA (reference sequence). The CDR3 is CSARDGGPATQYF. The CDR3 DNA sequence: TGCAGTGCTAGAGATGGGGGTCCGGCGACGCAGTACTTC.

In its sample, this clonotype was seen many times. The rearrangement links TRBV20-1 to TRBJ2-5; the D gene is possibly TRBD2 (5 bases). CDR1 DFQATT and CDR2 SNEGSKA come from the germline V gene (reference sequence). The CDR3 totals 14 residues. V lost 4 bases and J 2 bases, leaving 14 bases between the germline ends. In DNA, the CDR3 is TGCAGTGCTACGATTTGGGGAGAGCAAGAGACCCAGTACTTC. The encoded protein is CSATIWGEQETQYF.

The gene calls are TRBV12-3 or TRBV12-4 and TRBJ2-2, with a tentative D call TRBD1 (6 bases). Trimming cost V 6 bases and J 5 bases, with 16 bases left between them. This CDR3 contains 15 residues. The CDR3 DNA sequence: TGTGCCAGCAGCAGCGGACAGAGAATTACCGGGGAGCTGTTTTTT. It yields the protein CASSSGQRITGELFF.

V and J are TRBV2 and TRBJ2-3, with D hard to call. Germline V lookup: CDR1 SNHLY, CDR2 FYNNEI. V shed 7 bases and J shed 6 bases, with 20 bases lying between them. The CDR3 loop spans 15 amino acids. This CDR3 reads CASTTSSVVSDTQYF. CDR3 bases: TGTGCCAGCACCACATCGTCCGTAGTTTCTGATACGCAGTATTTT. The full variable domain, in which reference TRBV2 and TRBJ2-3 provide the parts outside the CDR3, is EPEVTQTPSHQVTQMGQEVILRCVPISNHLYFYWYRQILGQKVEFLVSFYNNEISEKSEIFDDQFSVERPDGSNFTLKIRSTKLEDSAMYFCASTTSSVVSDTQYFGPGTRLTVL.

Only a few counts were recorded for this clonotype. This chain uses TRBV6-2 or TRBV6-3 with TRBJ2-7; no definite D call. V was pared by 6 bases and J by 6 bases, with 12 bases between. The CDR3 spans 12 residues. Per the germline V gene, CDR1 is MNHEY and CDR2 is SVGEGT. The CDR3 nucleotides read TGTGCCAGCAGCACTATCTCCCTCGAGCAGTACTTC. As protein: CASSTISLEQYF.

Only a few counts were recorded for this clonotype. The chain carries TRBV7-9 and TRBJ2-3; the D is unclear. Germline CDR1 SEHNR, CDR2 FQNEAQ (reference sequence). Trimming stripped 5 bases from V and 5 bases from J, with 11 bases between. The CDR3 runs to 13 residues. As DNA, the CDR3 is TGTGCCAGCAGCAGCCGTTCCTTAGATACGCAGTATTTT. It encodes CASSSRSLDTQYF.

This clonotype was detected a few times. The chain couples TRBV20-1 to TRBJ2-1, with TRBD1 matching over 9 bases. This CDR3 has 15 amino acids. Trimming removed 6 bases from V and 1 base from J; junction bases left unmatched: 7. Per germline, CDR1 DFQATT and CDR2 SNEGSKA (reference sequence). The chain's CDR3 is CSAPGTGISYNEQFF. The CDR3 DNA reads TGCAGTGCGCCCGGGACAGGGATTTCCTACAATGAGCAGTTCTTC.

For this clonotype: The CDR3 carries no conserved terminal phenylalanine or tryptophan, so it likely arises from a read error. The rearrangement uses TRBV7-6 and TRBJ1-4; D remains unclear. The J call may not be correct, given that the DNA end is closer to TRBJ1-3. Germline V gene data show CDR1 as SGHVS and CDR2 as FNYEAQ. The CDR3 length is 13 residues. CDR3 coding DNA: TGTGCCAGCAGCTTCGCGGGAGGAAACACCATATATATT. Its protein is CASSFAGGNTIYI.

This clonotype has at least ten counts. This chain joins TRBV11-2 and TRBJ2-1, with 8 bases aligning to TRBD2. Per the germline V gene, CDR1 is SGHAT and CDR2 is FQNNGV. The CDR3 loop spans 16 amino acids. V shed 6 bases, J shed 9 bases, and the junction held 16 bases outside the gene matches. CDR3 coding DNA: TGTGCCAGCAGACCCTTGCGGGGGGTCATCCGGGGTGAGCAGTTCTTC. Translated: CASRPLRGVIRGEQFF.

The chain joins TRBV3-1 to TRBJ1-5; D unresolved. Trimming took off 5 bases at V and 3 bases at J, with 5 bases between the two ends. Germline values: CDR1 LGHDT, CDR2 YNNKEL (reference sequence). The CDR3 length is 12 residues. The CDR3: CASSRANQPQHF. The CDR3 DNA is TGTGCCAGCAGCAGGGCCAATCAGCCCCAGCATTTT.

In its sample, this clonotype was seen many times. The V call is TRBV7-2, the J call TRBJ1-4; tentatively, D is TRBD1 (5 bases). V lost 1 base to trimming and J lost 7 bases, with 13 bases between them. The CDR3 runs to 15 residues. Germline V lookup: CDR1 SGHTA, CDR2 FQGNSA. DNA for the CDR3: TGTGCCAGCAGCTTAGTTCCAGGGAGAATTGAAAAACTGTTTTTT. Its translation is CASSLVPGRIEKLFF.

This clonotype was seen a handful of times. The chain carries TRBV7-3 and TRBJ2-3; perhaps TRBD1 as D (6 bases). This CDR3 has 18 residues. V was trimmed by 5 bases and J by 1 base, leaving 22 bases between them. Germline loops: CDR1 SGHTA, CDR2 FQGTGA. For the CDR3, the DNA is TGTGCCAGCAGCCGTACTCCAACCAGGGGTATAGGCACAGATACGCAGTATTTT. Translation gives CASSRTPTRGIGTDTQYF.

The rearrangement uses TRBV25-1 and TRBJ1-1, with no clear D. V was pared by 0 bases and J by 1 base, with 6 bases between. This CDR3 spans 14 amino acids. The germline gives CDR1 MGHDK, CDR2 SYGVNS. Here the CDR3 reads CASSEYYPNTEAFF. The CDR3 coding sequence is TGTGCCAGCAGTGAATATTACCCGAACACTGAAGCTTTCTTT. Combining the CDR3 with reference TRBV25-1 and TRBJ1-1 gives the whole variable domain EADIYQTPRYLVIGTGKKITLECSQTMGHDKMYWYQQDPGMELHLIHYSYGVNSTEKGDLSSESTVSRIRTEHFPLTLESARPSHTSQYLCASSEYYPNTEAFFGQGTRLTVV.

This clonotype was counted a few times. This chain links TRBV10-3 with TRBJ2-1; D is possibly TRBD2 (6 bases). The CDR3 covers 15 residues. The germline V and J ends were trimmed by 0 bases and 7 bases, with 13 bases remaining between them. In germline, CDR1 is ENHRY, CDR2 SYGVKD. The CDR3 spells CAISESITGVNEQFF. In nucleotides, the CDR3 is TGTGCCATCAGTGAGTCGATTACGGGAGTGAATGAGCAGTTCTTC.

V and J are TRBV7-9 and TRBJ1-1; D not resolved. Germline V CDR1 and CDR2: SEHNR, FQNEAQ (reference sequence). V was shortened by 1 base and J by 4 bases, with 13 bases between the two germline ends. The CDR3 extends over 15 amino acids. This CDR3 is CASSLVEELGTEAFF. The DNA for the CDR3 is TGTGCCAGCAGCTTAGTTGAGGAACTGGGCACTGAAGCTTTCTTT.

The chain links TRBV9 to TRBJ2-1; possibly TRBD1 for D (6 bases). Deletions cut 3 bases from V and 9 bases from J, with 19 bases between. This CDR3 contains 15 residues. CDR1 is SGDLS, CDR2 YYNGEE, per germline. CDR3 loop: CASSERGSEGGEQFF. CDR3 nucleotides: TGTGCCAGCAGCGAGAGGGGGTCAGAGGGTGGTGAGCAGTTCTTC.

This chain uses TRBV4-3 with TRBJ2-1; D remains unclear. The CDR3 sequence is 14 residues long. V lost 0 bases and J 7 bases, leaving 10 bases between the germline ends. Germline CDR1 LGHNA, CDR2 YSLEER. CDR3 amino acids: CASSQEAHLNEQFF. As DNA, the CDR3 is TGCGCCAGCAGCCAAGAAGCACACCTTAATGAGCAGTTCTTC.

The V call is TRBV4-2, the J call TRBJ1-1, with D possibly TRBD1 on 5 matching bases. Germline V lookup: CDR1 LGHNA, CDR2 YNFKEQ. The CDR3 has 15 amino acids. The V end lost 0 bases, the J end lost 5 bases, and 13 bases lay between the germline ends. CDR3 in amino acids: CASSQERRGVTEAFF. Here the CDR3 DNA reads TGTGCCAGCAGCCAAGAGAGAAGGGGAGTTACTGAAGCTTTCTTT.

This clonotype was found a few times. The chain couples TRBV4-1 to TRBJ1-6; D is uncertain. The germline V gene has CDR1 MGHRA and CDR2 YSYEKL. The CDR3 totals 17 residues. Trimming removed 5 bases from V and 0 bases from J, with 14 bases in between. The CDR3 DNA follows: TGCGCCAGCAGCTCCCTCCCGGGCCTCTCCTATAATTCACCCCTCCACTTT. Translated, it gives CASSSLPGLSYNSPLHF.

This clonotype was recorded a few times. The V gene is TRBV18, the J gene TRBJ1-2; TRBD1 aligns across 8 bases. V shed 2 bases and J 10 bases; nucleotides not matched to a gene: 9. This CDR3 contains 14 residues. The germline CDR1 and CDR2 sequences are KGHSH and LQKENI. The DNA of the CDR3 is TGTGCCAGCTCACCAGACAGGGGCGCGACGTACTACACCTTC. Protein: CASSPDRGATYYTF.

In this sample, this clonotype turned up a few times. The rearrangement joins TRBV20-1 to TRBJ2-3; 14 bases line up with TRBD2. CDR1 DFQATT and CDR2 SNEGSKA come from the germline V gene (reference sequence). Trimming cost V 1 base and J 5 bases; bases outside gene matches: 8. This CDR3 spans 17 amino acids. CDR3 sequence (DNA): TGCAGTGCTAGAGCTACTACCGGACTAGCGGGGGGAGATACGCAGTATTTT. This encodes CSARATTGLAGGDTQYF.